These 20 T cell receptor beta chains were all obtained from the same sample, sequenced in a study of blood T cell repertoires in COVID-19. Profiling relied on immunoSEQ multiplex PCR, and the TCRdb table lists in-frame clones only, not all of them. The profile shows hundreds of thousands of clones, around 90% of them singletons. Sequencing was performed on PBMCs or T cells enriched from blood (not recorded which). The receptors were gathered from a woman in her forties with acute COVID-19.

The gene calls are TRBV21-1 and TRBJ1-1; the table's D gene call, TRBD1, was not cross checked with the DNA. TRBV21-1 constitutes a pseudogene. The CDR3 has 16 amino acids. The CDR3, as DNA: TGTGCCAGCAGCAAAGCTTTAACAAACATGAACACTGAAGCTTTCTTT. Translated, it gives CASSKALTNMNTEAFF.

This chain links TRBV18 with TRBJ2-7, with 7 bases lining up with TRBD1. Germline CDR1 reads KGHSH; CDR2 reads LQKENI. The CDR3 is made up of 15 amino acids. The junction had 8 bases not matched to a gene; V was cut back by 3 bases and J by 3 bases. The CDR3 DNA is TGTGCCAGCTCACCGTATGGACAGGAATACTACGAGCAGTACTTC. Its translation is CASSPYGQEYYEQYF.

The chain combines TRBV4-1 with TRBJ2-1; TRBD1 might be the D (6 bases). Germline CDR1 is MGHRA and CDR2 is YSYEKL. V lost 4 bases and J lost 1, with 11 bases in between. The CDR3 is 15 amino acids. The CDR3, as DNA: TGCGCCAGCAGCCCAATAGACAGGTCCTACAATGAGCAGTTCTTC. Protein: CASSPIDRSYNEQFF.

The gene calls are TRBV7-9 and TRBJ2-3; 13 bases align to TRBD2. The V and J ends lost 3 bases and 6 bases, in that order; junction bases with no gene match: 15. The V gene's germline CDR1 is SEHNR and CDR2 FQNEAQ (reference sequence). The CDR3 totals 19 residues. This CDR3 reads CASSFRLAGGISSGDTQYF. As DNA, the CDR3 is TGTGCCAGCAGCTTCCGACTAGCGGGGGGTATCTCCTCCGGTGATACGCAGTATTTT.

This chain joins TRBV10-2 and TRBJ1-4; TRBD1 aligns across 7 bases. CDR1 WSHSY and CDR2 SAAADI come from the germline V gene. The CDR3 loop spans 14 amino acids. Trimming took 2 bases from V and 10 from J; bases not matched to a gene: 7. CDR3 loop: CASSEPNRQGKLFF. The CDR3 bases are TGCGCCAGCAGTGAGCCCAATAGACAGGGAAAACTGTTTTTT.

The V gene is TRBV9, the J gene TRBJ2-2; TRBD1 is a possible D gene (6 bases). The CDR3 extends over 15 amino acids. Germline loops: CDR1 SGDLS, CDR2 YYNGEE. V was shortened by 5 bases and J by 1 base, with 12 bases between the two germline ends. In DNA form, the CDR3 reads TGTGCCAGCAGGCCCGGACAGATGAACACCGGGGAGCTGTTTTTT. Translating it yields CASRPGQMNTGELFF.

This clone was detected once. The rearrangement links TRBV28 to TRBJ2-2; weak D call: TRBD1 (5 bases). CDR1 is MDHEN, CDR2 SYDVKM, per germline. The length of the CDR3 is 15 residues. The V gene lost 5 bases and the J gene lost 5 bases, with 15 bases spanning the gap. For the CDR3, the DNA is TGTGCCAGCAGTGCTAGGGGCATGGGGACCGGGGAGCTGTTTTTT. Residues: CASSARGMGTGELFF.

J is TRBJ1-2 and V is TRBV29-1; D is unresolved. The V end lost 4 bases, the J end lost 8 bases, and 14 bases lay between the germline ends. Per the germline V gene, CDR1 is SQVTM and CDR2 is ANQGSEA. This CDR3 is 12 amino acids long. The chain's CDR3 is CSVVDLANGYTF. CDR3 coding DNA: TGCAGCGTTGTAGATCTTGCGAACGGCTACACCTTC.

The chain combines TRBV11-2 with TRBJ1-4, with D hard to call. The V end lost 3 bases, the J end lost 4 bases, and 9 bases lay between the germline ends. The CDR3 length is 14 residues. Germline V gene lookup returns CDR1 SGHAT and CDR2 FQNNGV. CDR3 residues: CASSFGPGNEKLFF. CDR3 coding DNA: TGTGCCAGCAGCTTTGGTCCCGGTAATGAAAAACTGTTTTTT.

The chain combines TRBV24-1 with TRBJ2-1; 8 bases match TRBD2. Germline CDR1 KGHDR, CDR2 SFDVKD. Germline trimming cut 5 bases from V and 5 bases from J; bases unmatched to any gene: 13. There are 17 residues in the CDR3. This CDR3 is CATSGPARGGRHNEQFF. CDR3 coding DNA: TGTGCCACCAGTGGTCCTGCTCGCGGGGGGCGCCACAATGAGCAGTTCTTC.

The chain couples TRBV15 to TRBJ1-1; D may be TRBD1 (5 bases). CDR3 length equals 14 residues. V lost 0 bases and J 3 bases, leaving 8 bases between the germline ends. The V gene's germline CDR1 is LNHNV and CDR2 YYDKDF (reference sequence). In DNA form, the CDR3 reads TGTGCCACCAGCAGAGAATCGGGGGACACTGAAGCTTTCTTT. This translates into CATSRESGDTEAFF.

The chain combines TRBV11-2 with TRBJ1-2; 9 nucleotides match TRBD1. The CDR3 consists of 15 residues. Trimming cost V 0 bases and J 5 bases; bases outside gene matches: 4. Germline values: CDR1 SGHAT, CDR2 FQNNGV. The CDR3 reads CASSLEPGQGYGYTF. CDR3 DNA sequence: TGTGCCAGCAGCTTAGAACCCGGACAGGGGTATGGCTACACCTTC.

The chain recombines TRBV4-1 with TRBJ1-1, with D possibly TRBD1 on 5 matching bases. V lost 2 bases to trimming and J lost 4 bases, with 17 bases between them. Germline CDR1 reads MGHRA; CDR2 reads YSYEKL. This CDR3 has 16 amino acids. The CDR3 coding sequence is TGCGCCAGCAGCCAATTCTTTAGGGGATCCGGCACTGAAGCTTTCTTT. This codes for CASSQFFRGSGTEAFF.

This clone appeared once. The chain couples TRBV5-1 to TRBJ2-5, with D hard to call. With 5 bases removed from V and 4 bases from J, the gap between germline ends came to 15 bases. The germline CDR1 and CDR2 sequences are SGHRS and YFSETQ. CDR3 length equals 14 residues. The CDR3 here is CASRKPGPPETQYF. DNA of the CDR3: TGCGCCAGCAGGAAACCAGGTCCCCCAGAGACCCAGTACTTC.

The chain has TRBV13 and TRBJ2-7, with TRBD2 matching 12 bases. This CDR3 region has 16 residues. Looked up from germline, CDR1 is PRHDT and CDR2 is FYEKMQ (reference sequence). With V trimmed by 4 bases and J by 4 bases, 8 bases remained unmatched. CDR3 sequence (DNA): TGTGCCAGCAGCTCCCCCGGACTAGCGGGGCAATACGAGCAGTACTTC. This encodes CASSSPGLAGQYEQYF.

V and J are TRBV10-3 and TRBJ2-1, with 9 bases identical to TRBD2. Germline CDR1 is ENHRY and CDR2 is SYGVKD. This CDR3 spans 17 amino acids. V dropped 3 bases and J dropped 4; count of bases not matched to a gene: 10. CDR3 residues: CAISDRASSGAYNEQFF. CDR3 nucleotide sequence: TGTGCCATCAGTGACAGAGCGTCTAGCGGGGCATACAATGAGCAGTTCTTC.

Comments on this clone: At the DNA level, this CDR3 is encoded by other sequences in the same sample as well. The rearrangement uses TRBV20-1 and TRBJ2-5, with D possibly matching TRBD2 (6 bases). This CDR3 contains 11 residues. CDR1 is DFQATT and CDR2 is SNEGSKA in the germline V gene (reference sequence). V was trimmed by 4 bases and J by 5 bases, leaving 8 bases between them. The CDR3: CSATGRETQYF. The DNA of the CDR3 is TGCAGTGCTACAGGGAGGGAGACCCAGTACTTC.

The CDR3 DNA follows: TGTGCCAGCAGTAGACAGGGGTCACCCCTCCACTTT. Amino acid sequence: CASSRQGSPLHF. V and J are TRBV6-5 and TRBJ1-6; 8 bases align to TRBD1. The germline V gene has CDR1 MNHEY and CDR2 SVGAGI. There are 12 residues in the CDR3. J gave up 10 bases and V 5 bases, and 1 base lay outside the gene matches.

The gene calls are TRBV19 and TRBJ1-6, with D unclear. The germline gives CDR1 LNHDA, CDR2 SQIVND (reference sequence). V was clipped by 3 bases and J by 9 bases, with 9 bases between them. There are 13 residues in the CDR3. The CDR3 protein is CASSIDTVSPLHF. The CDR3 DNA reads TGTGCCAGTAGTATCGATACGGTTTCACCCCTCCACTTT.

The CDR3 is CASSPPAGYGEQYF. The CDR3 coding sequence is TGTGCCAGCAGCCCCCCCGCAGGCTACGGCGAGCAGTACTTC. The chain joins TRBV5-6 to TRBJ2-7; D gene unclear. This CDR3 is 14 amino acids long. In germline, CDR1 is SGHDT, CDR2 YYEEEE. V was shortened by 4 bases and J by 6 bases, with 17 bases between the two germline ends.